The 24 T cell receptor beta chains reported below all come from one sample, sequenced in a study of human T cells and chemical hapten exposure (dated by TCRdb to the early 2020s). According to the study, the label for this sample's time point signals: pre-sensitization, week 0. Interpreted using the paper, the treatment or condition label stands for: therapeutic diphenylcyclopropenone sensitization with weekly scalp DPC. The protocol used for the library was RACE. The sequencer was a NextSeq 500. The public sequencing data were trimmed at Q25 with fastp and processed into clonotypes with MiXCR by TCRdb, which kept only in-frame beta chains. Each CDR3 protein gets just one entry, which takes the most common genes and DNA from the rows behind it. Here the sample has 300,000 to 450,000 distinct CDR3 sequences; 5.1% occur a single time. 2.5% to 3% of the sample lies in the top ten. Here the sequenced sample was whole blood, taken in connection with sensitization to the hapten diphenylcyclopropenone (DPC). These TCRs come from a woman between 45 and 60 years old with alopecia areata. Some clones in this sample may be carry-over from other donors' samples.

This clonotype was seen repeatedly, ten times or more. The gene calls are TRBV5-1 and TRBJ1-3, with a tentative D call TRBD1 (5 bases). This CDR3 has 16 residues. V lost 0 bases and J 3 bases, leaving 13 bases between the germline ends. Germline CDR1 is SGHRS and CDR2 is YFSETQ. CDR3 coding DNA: TGCGCCAGCAGCTTGGCTCGGCAGGGTAATGGAAACACCATATATTTT. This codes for CASSLARQGNGNTIYF.

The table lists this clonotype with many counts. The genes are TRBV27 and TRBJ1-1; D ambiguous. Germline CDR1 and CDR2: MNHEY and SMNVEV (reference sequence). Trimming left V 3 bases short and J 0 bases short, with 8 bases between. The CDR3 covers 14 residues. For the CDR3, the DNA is TGTGCCAGCAGTTTGAGGGCCCTGAACACTGAAGCTTTCTTT. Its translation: CASSLRALNTEAFF.

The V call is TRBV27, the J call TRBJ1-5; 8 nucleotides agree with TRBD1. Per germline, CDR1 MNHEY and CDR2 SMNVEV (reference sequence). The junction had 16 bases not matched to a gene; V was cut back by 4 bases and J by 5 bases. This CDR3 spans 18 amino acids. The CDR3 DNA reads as TGTGCCAGCAGTTCATCATTCTCAGGGGGCGCATTTCATCAGCCCCAGCATTTT. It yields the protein CASSSSFSGGAFHQPQHF.

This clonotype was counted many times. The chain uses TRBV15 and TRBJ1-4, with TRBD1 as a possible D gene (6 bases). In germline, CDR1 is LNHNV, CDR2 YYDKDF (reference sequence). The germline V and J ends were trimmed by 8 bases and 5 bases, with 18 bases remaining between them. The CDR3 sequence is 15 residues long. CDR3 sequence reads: CATRRDDRPNEKLFF. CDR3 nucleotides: TGTGCCACCCGCCGGGACGACAGGCCAAATGAAAAACTGTTTTTT.

The CDR3 region is CASSDGVAGEQFF. CDR3 bases: TGTGCCAGCAGTGACGGGGTAGCGGGGGAGCAGTTCTTC. The genes are TRBV2 and TRBJ2-1, with 8 nucleotides matching TRBD2. This CDR3 contains 13 residues. The V segment lost 3 bases and the J segment 10 bases; nucleotides outside the gene matches: 5. Germline V CDR1 and CDR2: SNHLY, FYNNEI. The full variable domain, rest sourced from reference TRBV2 and TRBJ2-1, is EPEVTQTPSHQVTQMGQEVILRCVPISNHLYFYWYRQILGQKVEFLVSFYNNEISEKSEIFDDQFSVERPDGSNFTLKIRSTKLEDSAMYFCASSDGVAGEQFFGPGTRLTVL.

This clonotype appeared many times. Written as DNA, the CDR3 is TGCAGTGCTAGGACAGGGCGAGGCGAGCAGTACTTC. Amino acid sequence: CSARTGRGEQYF. The chain has TRBV20-1 and TRBJ2-7; 7 nucleotides agree with TRBD1. The CDR3 has 12 amino acids. Germline CDR1 DFQATT, CDR2 SNEGSKA (reference sequence). V trimming: 3 bases; J trimming: 6 bases; junction bases outside the gene matches: 5.

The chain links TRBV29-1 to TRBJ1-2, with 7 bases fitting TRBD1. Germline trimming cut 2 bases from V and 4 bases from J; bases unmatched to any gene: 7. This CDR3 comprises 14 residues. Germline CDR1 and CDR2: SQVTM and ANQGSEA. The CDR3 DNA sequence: TGCAGCGTTGAAACGGGACAGCCTAGCTATGGCTACACCTTC. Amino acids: CSVETGQPSYGYTF. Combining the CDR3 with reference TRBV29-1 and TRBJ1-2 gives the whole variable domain SAVISQKPSRDICQRGTSLTIQCQVDSQVTMMFWYRQQPGQSLTLIATANQGSEATYESGFVIDKFPISRPNLTFSTLTVSNMSPEDSSIYLCSVETGQPSYGYTFGSGTRLTVV.

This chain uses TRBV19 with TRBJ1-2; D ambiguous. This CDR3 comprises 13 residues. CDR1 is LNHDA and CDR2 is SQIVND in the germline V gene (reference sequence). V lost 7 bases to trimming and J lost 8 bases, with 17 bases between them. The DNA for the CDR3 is TGTGCCAGTACTTCTCCTGGGGTAAGCGGCTACACCTTC. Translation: CASTSPGVSGYTF. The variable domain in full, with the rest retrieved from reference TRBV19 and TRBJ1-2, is DGGITQSPKYLFRKEGQNVTLSCEQNLNHDAMYWYRQDPGQGLRLIYYSQIVNDFQKGDIAEGYSVSREKKESFPLTVTSAQKNPTAFYLCASTSPGVSGYTFGSGTRLTVV.

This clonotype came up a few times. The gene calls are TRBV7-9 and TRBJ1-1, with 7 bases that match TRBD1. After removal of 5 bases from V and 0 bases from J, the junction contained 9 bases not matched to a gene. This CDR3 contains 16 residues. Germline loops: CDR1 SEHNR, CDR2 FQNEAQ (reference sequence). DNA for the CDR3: TGTGCCAGCAGCCTAGGACAGGCCCGACTGAACACTGAAGCTTTCTTT. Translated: CASSLGQARLNTEAFF.

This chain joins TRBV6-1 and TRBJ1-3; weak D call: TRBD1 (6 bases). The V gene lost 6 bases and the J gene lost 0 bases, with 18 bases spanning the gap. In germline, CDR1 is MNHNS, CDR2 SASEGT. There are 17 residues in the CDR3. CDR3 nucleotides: TGTGCCAGCAGACCTGAAGCCCGGGACAACTCTGGAAACACCATATATTTT. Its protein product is CASRPEARDNSGNTIYF.

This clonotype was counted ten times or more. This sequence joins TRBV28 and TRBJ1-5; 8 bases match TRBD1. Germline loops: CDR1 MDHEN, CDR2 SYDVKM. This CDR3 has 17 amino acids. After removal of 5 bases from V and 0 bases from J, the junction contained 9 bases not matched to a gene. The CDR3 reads CASSDEYRGGSNQPQHF. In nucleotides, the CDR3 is TGTGCCAGCAGTGACGAATACAGGGGGGGTAGCAATCAGCCCCAGCATTTT.

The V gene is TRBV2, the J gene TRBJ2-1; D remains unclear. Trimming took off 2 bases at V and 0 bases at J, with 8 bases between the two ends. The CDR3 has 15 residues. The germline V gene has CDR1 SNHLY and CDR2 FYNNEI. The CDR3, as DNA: TGTGCCAGCAGTGAACTGGTTAGCTCCTACAATGAGCAGTTCTTC. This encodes CASSELVSSYNEQFF.

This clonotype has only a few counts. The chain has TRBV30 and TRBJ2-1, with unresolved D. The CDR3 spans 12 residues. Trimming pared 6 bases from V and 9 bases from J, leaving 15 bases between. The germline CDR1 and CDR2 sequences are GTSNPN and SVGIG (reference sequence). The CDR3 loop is CACLDGSFEQFF. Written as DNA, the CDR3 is TGTGCCTGCCTGGACGGGTCCTTTGAGCAGTTCTTC.

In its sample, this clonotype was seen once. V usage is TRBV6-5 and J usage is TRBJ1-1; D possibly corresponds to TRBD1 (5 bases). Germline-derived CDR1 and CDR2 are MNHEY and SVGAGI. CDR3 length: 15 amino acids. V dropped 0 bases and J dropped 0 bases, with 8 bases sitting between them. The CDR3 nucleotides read TGTGCCAGCAGTTACTCGACAGTTTTGAACACTGAAGCTTTCTTT. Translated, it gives CASSYSTVLNTEAFF.

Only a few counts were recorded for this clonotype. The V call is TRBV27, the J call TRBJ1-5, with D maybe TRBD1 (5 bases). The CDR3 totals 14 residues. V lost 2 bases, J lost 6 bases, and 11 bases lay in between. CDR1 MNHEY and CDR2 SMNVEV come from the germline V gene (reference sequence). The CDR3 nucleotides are TGTGCCAGCAGTTTACAGGGAATCGGTCAGCCCCAGCATTTT. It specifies CASSLQGIGQPQHF.

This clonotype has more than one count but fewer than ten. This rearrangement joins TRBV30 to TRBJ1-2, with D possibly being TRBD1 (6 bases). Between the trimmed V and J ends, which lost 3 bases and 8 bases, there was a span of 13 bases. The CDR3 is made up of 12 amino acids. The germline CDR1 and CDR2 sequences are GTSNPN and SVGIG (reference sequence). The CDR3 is CAWRRGLEGYTF. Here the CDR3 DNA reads TGTGCCTGGAGGCGGGGGCTGGAAGGCTACACCTTC.

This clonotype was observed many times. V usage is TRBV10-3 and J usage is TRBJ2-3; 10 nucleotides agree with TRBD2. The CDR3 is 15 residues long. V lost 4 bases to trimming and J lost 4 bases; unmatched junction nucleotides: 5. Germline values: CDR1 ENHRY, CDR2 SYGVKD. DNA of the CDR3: TGTGCCATCAGTGGAGCGGGGGGGCCGTCAGATACGCAGTATTTT. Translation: CAISGAGGPSDTQYF.

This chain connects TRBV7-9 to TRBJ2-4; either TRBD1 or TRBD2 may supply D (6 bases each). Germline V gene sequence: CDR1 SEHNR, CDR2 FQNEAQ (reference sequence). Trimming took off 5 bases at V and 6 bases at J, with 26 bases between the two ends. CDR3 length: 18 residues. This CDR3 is CASSQPGLGRRGGNIQYF. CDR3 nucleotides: TGTGCCAGCAGCCAACCGGGACTCGGCCGCAGGGGCGGAAACATTCAGTACTTC.

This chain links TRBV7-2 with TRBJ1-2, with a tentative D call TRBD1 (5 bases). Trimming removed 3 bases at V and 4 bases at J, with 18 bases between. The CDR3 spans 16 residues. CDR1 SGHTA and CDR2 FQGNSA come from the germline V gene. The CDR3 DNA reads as TGTGCCAGCAGCTTGCAGGAGACAAGGGGAGGCTATGGCTACACCTTC. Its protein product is CASSLQETRGGYGYTF.

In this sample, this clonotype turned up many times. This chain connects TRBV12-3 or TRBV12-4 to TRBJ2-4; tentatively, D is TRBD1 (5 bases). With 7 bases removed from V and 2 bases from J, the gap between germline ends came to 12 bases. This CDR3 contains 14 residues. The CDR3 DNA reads TGTGCCAGCACCCTTGGGGCCTCCAAAAACATTCAGTACTTC. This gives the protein CASTLGASKNIQYF.

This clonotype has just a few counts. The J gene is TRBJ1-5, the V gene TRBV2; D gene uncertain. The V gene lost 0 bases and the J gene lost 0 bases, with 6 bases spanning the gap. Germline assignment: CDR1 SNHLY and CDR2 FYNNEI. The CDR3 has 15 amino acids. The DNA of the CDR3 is TGTGCCAGCAGTGAAGCACGGGTTAGCAATCAGCCCCAGCATTTT. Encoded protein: CASSEARVSNQPQHF.

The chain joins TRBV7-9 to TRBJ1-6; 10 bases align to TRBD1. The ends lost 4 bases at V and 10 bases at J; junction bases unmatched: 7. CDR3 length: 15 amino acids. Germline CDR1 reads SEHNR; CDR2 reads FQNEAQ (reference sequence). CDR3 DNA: TGTGCCAGCAGCTCCCAACCGGGACAGGGGTCACCCCTCCACTTT. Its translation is CASSSQPGQGSPLHF.

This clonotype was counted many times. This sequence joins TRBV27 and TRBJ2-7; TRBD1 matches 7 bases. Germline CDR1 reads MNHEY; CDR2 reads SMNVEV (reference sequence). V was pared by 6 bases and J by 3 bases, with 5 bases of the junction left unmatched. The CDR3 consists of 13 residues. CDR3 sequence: CASSPTGDYEQYF. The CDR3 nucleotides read TGTGCCAGCAGCCCAACAGGGGACTACGAGCAGTACTTC.

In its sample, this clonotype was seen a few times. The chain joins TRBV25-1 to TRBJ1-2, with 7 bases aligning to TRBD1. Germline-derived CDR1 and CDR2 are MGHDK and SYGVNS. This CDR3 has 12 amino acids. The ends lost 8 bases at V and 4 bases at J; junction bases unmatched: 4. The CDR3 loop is CASYRGPYGYTF. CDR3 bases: TGTGCCAGCTACAGGGGACCCTATGGCTACACCTTC.